Shown below are 3 T cell receptor beta chains from a single sample sequenced in a study of blood T cell repertoires in COVID-19. Data came from immunoSEQ multiplex PCR; TCRdb stores just in-frame clones and leaves some out. This table holds approximately 54,000 clones, 86% found once. The sequenced material came from peripheral blood. Receptor source: a human donor in a cohort sampled during active COVID-19.

The rearrangement joins TRBV7-9 to TRBJ2-5; 15 nucleotides agree with TRBD2. The CDR3 loop spans 15 amino acids. V lost 5 bases and J lost 5; bases outside the gene matches: 3. Looked up from germline, CDR1 is SEHNR and CDR2 is FQNEAQ (reference sequence). The DNA of the CDR3 is TGTGCCAGCAGCCTGGGACTAGCGGGGGGTGAGACCCAGTACTTC. The encoded protein is CASSLGLAGGETQYF.

V usage is TRBV3-1 (or the pseudogene TRBV3-2) and J usage is TRBJ2-5; 10 bases agree with TRBD2. The CDR3 is 13 amino acids. Per the germline V gene, CDR1 is LGHDT and CDR2 is YNNKEL (reference sequence). J was trimmed by 8 bases and V by 3 bases; bases with no gene match: 3. The CDR3, as DNA: TGTGCCAGCAGCCACCTAGCGGGAGAAACCCAGTACTTC. Amino acid sequence: CASSHLAGETQYF.

The rearrangement joins TRBV6-2 or TRBV6-3 to TRBJ2-1, with 7 bases aligning to TRBD1. Germline loops: CDR1 MNHEY, CDR2 SVGEGT. The trim removed 3 bases at V and 5 bases at J, leaving 7 bases unmatched. This CDR3 has 15 residues. CDR3 nucleotides: TGTGCCAGCAGTTATCCCGCCGGGACAGACAATGAGCAGTTCTTC. Residues: CASSYPAGTDNEQFF.